The clone carrying this TCR beta chain showed up just once. This sample is part of a study of shared clonotypes between healthy human individuals. Per the study methods: ImmunoSEQ supplied junction-only sequences lacking quality scores, so filtering was different. Sequenced by immunoSEQ multiplex PCR; TCRdb stores in-frame clones only, minus some. V and J calls and clone size are copied from that table; D and trimming were computed from the DNA. Of about 2.4 million clones listed, roughly 93% are singletons. Trimming stripped 0 bases from V and 11 bases from J, with 12 bases between. The germline V gene encodes CDR1 SGHRS and CDR2 YFSETQ. This CDR3 is 13 amino acids long.

The sequenced sample was naive CD4+ T cells from PBMCs. Indicated subset: CD45RA+ positively selected. This sequence originates from a man aged 18 to 30 in good health. Some clones in this sample may be carry-over from other donors' samples. The chain uses TRBV5-1 and TRBJ1-5; D is undetermined. The CDR3 nucleotides are TGCGCCAGCAGCTTGGAGGGAGCGGCGACCCAGCATTTT. Protein product: CASSLEGAATQHF.